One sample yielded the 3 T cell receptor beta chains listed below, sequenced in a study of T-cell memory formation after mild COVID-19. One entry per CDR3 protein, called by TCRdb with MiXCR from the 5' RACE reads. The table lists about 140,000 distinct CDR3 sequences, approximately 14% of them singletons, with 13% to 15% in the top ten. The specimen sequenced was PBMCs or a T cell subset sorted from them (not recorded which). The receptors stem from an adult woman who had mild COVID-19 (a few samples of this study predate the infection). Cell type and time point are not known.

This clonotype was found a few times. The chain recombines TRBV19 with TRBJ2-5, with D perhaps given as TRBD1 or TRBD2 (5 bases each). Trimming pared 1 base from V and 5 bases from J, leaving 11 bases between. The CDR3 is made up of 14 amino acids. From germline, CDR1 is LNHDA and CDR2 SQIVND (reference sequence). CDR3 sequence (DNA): TGTGCCAGTAGTATAGTGGGGGTTCCGGAGACCCAGTACTTC. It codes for CASSIVGVPETQYF.

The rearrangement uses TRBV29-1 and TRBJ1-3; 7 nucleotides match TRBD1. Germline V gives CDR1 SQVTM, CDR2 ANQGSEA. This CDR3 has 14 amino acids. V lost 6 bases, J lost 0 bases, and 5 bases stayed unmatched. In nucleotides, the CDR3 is TGCAGCGTGGTGGGACAGAACTCTGGAAACACCATATATTTT. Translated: CSVVGQNSGNTIYF.

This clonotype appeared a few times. CDR3 amino acids: CATSRVRGTEAFF. The DNA for the CDR3 is TGTGCCACCAGCAGAGTGCGGGGGACTGAAGCTTTCTTT. The genes are TRBV15 and TRBJ1-1; maybe TRBD1 (5 bases). V dropped 1 base and J dropped 5 bases, with 8 bases sitting between them. The CDR3 runs 13 residues. Germline CDR1 is LNHNV and CDR2 is YYDKDF (reference sequence).